A single sample is the source of the 32 T cell receptor beta chains below, sequenced in a study of shared clonotypes between healthy human individuals. Positive CCR7 selection of CD45RO-negative cells yielded the naive CD8 cells, and terminally differentiated effector memory CD45RA+ cells were excluded. Libraries were prepared by immunoSEQ multiplex PCR; TCRdb keeps only in-frame clonotypes and omits some of them. The sample lists 1.5 million to 2.5 million clones; about 94% were seen once. The specimen was naive CD8+ T cells sorted from blood. Every receptor here comes from a man aged 18 to 30 in good health.

Written as DNA, the CDR3 is TGTGCCAGCAGGGGACAGGGGGCCCCGGAGTACTTC. It yields the protein CASRGQGAPEYF. This rearrangement joins TRBV27 to TRBJ2-4; 12 bases line up with TRBD1. V lost 6 bases, J lost 14 bases, and 5 bases stayed unmatched. CDR3 length: 12 amino acids. In germline, CDR1 is MNHEY, CDR2 SMNVEV (reference sequence).

The V and J genes are TRBV6-5 and TRBJ2-1, with 10 bases aligning to TRBD2. CDR1 MNHEY and CDR2 SVGAGI come from the germline V gene. The CDR3 runs 16 residues. V shed 2 bases and J 3 bases; nucleotides not matched to a gene: 4. The CDR3 nucleotides read TGTGCCAGCAGTTACACTAGCGGGACTATCTACAATGAGCAGTTCTTC. This translates into CASSYTSGTIYNEQFF.

Concerning this clone: Other DNA sequences in the sample encode the same CDR3. The chain is built from TRBV10-1 and TRBJ2-7; D unresolved. The germline CDR1 and CDR2 sequences are WNHNN and SYGVQD (reference sequence). The CDR3 consists of 11 residues. V lost 6 bases and J 3 bases, leaving 6 bases between the germline ends. Here the CDR3 DNA reads TGCGCCAGCAGCGACGGCTACGAGCAGTACTTC. Its translation is CASSDGYEQYF.

CDR3 DNA: TGTGCCAGCAGCCAAGAGGTATTCTCCTACGAGCAGTACTTC. Translation gives CASSQEVFSYEQYF. The genes are TRBV14 and TRBJ2-7; D remains ambiguous. Looked up from germline, CDR1 is SGHDN and CDR2 is FVKESK. The CDR3 totals 14 residues. The germline V and J ends were trimmed by 0 bases and 0 bases, with 6 bases remaining between them.

CDR3 in DNA: TGTGCCAGCAGGCACCGGGACAGCCTAAACAATGAGCAGTTCTTC. Translated, it gives CASRHRDSLNNEQFF. The genes are TRBV7-9 and TRBJ2-1; 7 positions match TRBD1. The V and J ends lost 6 bases and 5 bases, in that order; junction bases with no gene match: 10. CDR3 length: 15 amino acids. Germline loops: CDR1 SEHNR, CDR2 FQNEAQ (reference sequence). Together with reference TRBV7-9 and TRBJ2-1, the CDR3 gives the full variable domain: DTGVSQNPRHKITKRGQNVTFRCDPISEHNRLYWYRQTLGQGPEFLTYFQNEAQLEKSRLLSDRFSAERPKGSFSTLEIQRTEQGDSAMYLCASRHRDSLNNEQFFGPGTRLTVL.

This clone was found once. The sample contains more than one DNA sequence encoding this CDR3. V and J are TRBV7-9 and TRBJ2-7; the D call may be TRBD1 or TRBD2 (5 bases each). Between the trimmed V and J ends, which lost 1 base and 2 bases, there was a span of 12 bases. The CDR3 consists of 15 residues. Germline V gene data show CDR1 as SEHNR and CDR2 as FQNEAQ (reference sequence). The chain's CDR3 is CASSLGQGATYEQYF. The CDR3 bases are TGTGCCAGCAGCTTAGGGCAGGGAGCGACCTACGAGCAGTACTTC.

The chain is built from TRBV11-2 and TRBJ2-5, with D possibly matching TRBD1 (5 bases). This CDR3 has 15 residues. Trimming removed 4 bases from V and 1 base from J, with 13 bases in between. CDR1 and CDR2 from the germline V gene are SGHAT and FQNNGV. The CDR3 loop reads CASSSYSGSQETQYF. The CDR3 DNA is TGTGCCAGCAGCTCTTACTCAGGGTCCCAAGAGACCCAGTACTTC.

DNA for the CDR3: TGTGCCAGCAGCGTAGAGGGGTTGGCAGATACGCAGTATTTT. As protein: CASSVEGLADTQYF. This chain joins TRBV9 and TRBJ2-3; D is perhaps TRBD1 (5 bases). Germline V gene lookup returns CDR1 SGDLS and CDR2 YYNGEE. V lost 0 bases to trimming and J lost 4 bases, with 9 bases between them. This CDR3 has 14 amino acids.

Concerning this clone: The same CDR3 can be traced to other DNA sequences in this sample. The V and J genes are TRBV15 and TRBJ2-2, with D possibly matching TRBD1 (5 bases). Germline V gene sequence: CDR1 LNHNV, CDR2 YYDKDF (reference sequence). The CDR3 runs 14 residues. Trimming shortened V by 3 bases and J by 2 bases, and 7 bases separated the two germline ends. The CDR3 bases are TGTGCCACCAGCAGGGACACCAACACCGGGGAGCTGTTTTTT. It codes for CATSRDTNTGELFF.

The chain joins TRBV6-1 to TRBJ2-5; tentatively, D is TRBD1 (6 bases). With the DNA end fitting TRBJ2-7 better, the J assignment may be wrong. This CDR3 is 14 amino acids long. Germline values: CDR1 MNHNS, CDR2 SASEGT. In DNA, the CDR3 is TGTGCCAGCACAAGACAGGAGAGCTCCTACGAGCAGTACTTC. Protein sequence: CASTRQESSYEQYF.

This rearrangement joins TRBV7-8 to TRBJ2-1; TRBD2 matches 12 bases. Germline assignment: CDR1 SGHVS and CDR2 FQNEAQ. The CDR3 has 15 amino acids. J lost 8 bases, V lost 5 bases, and 7 bases had no gene match. CDR3 bases: TGTGCCAGCAGCCGCGGACTAGCGGGATTCGATGAGCAGTTCTTC. This encodes CASSRGLAGFDEQFF.

The chain links TRBV9 to TRBJ2-3; 11 nucleotides align to TRBD2. V was clipped by 4 bases and J by 5 bases; unmatched bases: 3. The CDR3 has 14 residues. CDR1 SGDLS and CDR2 YYNGEE come from the germline V gene. The CDR3 is CASSLAGGLDTQYF. The CDR3 DNA sequence: TGTGCCAGCAGCTTAGCGGGGGGGCTAGATACGCAGTATTTT.

CDR3 nucleotide sequence: TGTGCCAGCAGCTTACGGAGGATCGGTACCGGGGAGCTGTTTTTT. It translates to CASSLRRIGTGELFF. This chain uses TRBV11-2 with TRBJ2-2, with D possibly TRBD2 on 5 matching bases. Germline V lookup: CDR1 SGHAT, CDR2 FQNNGV. V was trimmed by 2 bases and J by 5 bases, leaving 12 bases between them. The CDR3 has 15 residues.

The chain employs TRBV27 and TRBJ2-2; 9 bases line up with TRBD2. CDR1 and CDR2 from the germline V gene are MNHEY and SMNVEV (reference sequence). J lost 4 bases, V lost 4 bases, and 7 bases had no gene match. This CDR3 is 16 amino acids long. The chain's CDR3 is CASSYLAGRSTGELFF. In nucleotides, the CDR3 is TGTGCCAGCAGTTATCTAGCGGGGCGTTCCACCGGGGAGCTGTTTTTT.

CDR3 DNA: TGTGCCAGCAGCACGCAGGGATATGGCTACACCTTC. Its translation: CASSTQGYGYTF. The chain has TRBV7-9 and TRBJ1-2; D might be TRBD1 (5 bases). Trimming left V 5 bases short and J 5 bases short, with 9 bases between. Germline V lookup: CDR1 SEHNR, CDR2 FQNEAQ (reference sequence). This CDR3 is built from 12 residues.

About this clone: This CDR3 is also generated by other DNA sequences in the sample. This chain joins TRBV5-6 and TRBJ2-1; 13 positions agree with TRBD2. The germline V gene has CDR1 SGHDT and CDR2 YYEEEE. The trim removed 0 bases at V and 8 bases at J, leaving 2 bases unmatched. CDR3 length: 15 amino acids. The CDR3 sequence is CASSLGLAGGDEQFF. For the CDR3, the DNA is TGTGCCAGCAGCTTGGGACTAGCGGGGGGAGATGAGCAGTTCTTC.

This chain links TRBV27 with TRBJ2-5; D is unclear. The length of the CDR3 is 14 residues. V lost 6 bases, J lost 5 bases, and 16 bases lay in between. Looked up from germline, CDR1 is MNHEY and CDR2 is SMNVEV (reference sequence). The CDR3 nucleotides read TGTGCCAGCAGCCCGCTCGCGCTGAGCGAGACCCAGTACTTC. Protein sequence: CASSPLALSETQYF.

The chain recombines TRBV7-2 with TRBJ2-7; possibly TRBD1 or TRBD2 for D (5 bases each). V was pared by 3 bases and J by 9 bases, with 12 bases between. The CDR3 is 12 amino acids. Germline CDR1 reads SGHTA; CDR2 reads FQGNSA. CDR3 amino acids: CASSLAAGGQYF. The CDR3 bases are TGTGCCAGCAGCTTGGCGGCTGGGGGGCAGTACTTC.

V gene TRBV7-8 combines with J gene TRBJ1-2, with TRBD1 as a possible D gene (5 bases). The CDR3 consists of 15 residues. CDR1 is SGHVS and CDR2 is FQNEAQ in the germline V gene. The V end was cut by 0 bases, the J end by 6 bases, with 14 bases between. The CDR3 sequence is CASSLAPLGPDGYTF. CDR3 DNA: TGTGCCAGCAGCTTAGCGCCTTTGGGGCCGGATGGCTACACCTTC.

V and J are TRBV29-1 and TRBJ1-2, with 10 positions matching TRBD1. With 4 bases clipped from V and 6 bases from J, the junction kept 8 bases outside the gene matches. The CDR3 contains 14 residues. Germline lookup yields CDR1 SQVTM and CDR2 ANQGSEA. For the CDR3, the DNA is TGCAGCGTTGGGGCGCCCGGGACAGGGGATGGCTACACCTTC. Translating it yields CSVGAPGTGDGYTF.

The rearrangement uses TRBV28 and TRBJ2-7; tentative D call: TRBD2 (7 bases). The V end lost 7 bases, the J end lost 0 bases, and 13 bases lay between the germline ends. CDR1 is MDHEN and CDR2 is SYDVKM in the germline V gene. CDR3 size: 14 residues. CDR3 sequence (DNA): TGTGCCAGCAACGCGGGGGCAATCTCCTACGAGCAGTACTTC. Protein product: CASNAGAISYEQYF. Full variable domain (missing parts from reference TRBV28 and TRBJ2-7): DVKVTQSSRYLVKRTGEKVFLECVQDMDHENMFWYRQDPGLGLRLIYFSYDVKMKEKGDIPEGYSVSREKKERFSLILESASTNQTSMYLCASNAGAISYEQYFGPGTRLTVT.

Turning to this clone: Within the sample, other DNA sequences also encode this same CDR3. CDR3 sequence (DNA): TGCGCCAGCAGCCAAGTTGCAGGGAGCTCCTACGAGCAGTACTTC. As protein: CASSQVAGSSYEQYF. This chain joins TRBV4-1 and TRBJ2-7; D tentatively fits TRBD1 or TRBD2 (5 bases each). The CDR3 is 15 residues long. V lost 1 base and J 0 bases, leaving 10 bases between the germline ends. Germline CDR1 is MGHRA and CDR2 is YSYEKL.

The chain uses TRBV30 and TRBJ2-7; D may correspond to TRBD1 or TRBD2 (6 bases each). The CDR3 is 14 amino acids. Trimming removed 2 bases at V and 0 bases at J, with 11 bases between. Germline V gene lookup returns CDR1 GTSNPN and CDR2 SVGIG (reference sequence). The chain's CDR3 is CAWSFGGNSYEQYF. CDR3 sequence (DNA): TGTGCCTGGAGTTTCGGGGGCAACTCCTACGAGCAGTACTTC.

The chain combines TRBV9 with TRBJ2-5; TRBD2 matches 11 bases. V shed 3 bases, J shed 3 bases, and the junction held 10 bases outside the gene matches. CDR3 length: 17 residues. Germline CDR1 reads SGDLS; CDR2 reads YYNGEE. CDR3 in DNA: TGTGCCAGCAGCGCGTTCTCGGGACTAGCGGAGAAAGAGACCCAGTACTTC. This codes for CASSAFSGLAEKETQYF.

The genes are TRBV5-4 and TRBJ2-3; TRBD2 agrees at 9 bases. This CDR3 region has 14 residues. Unmatched junction bases numbered 2, after V lost 2 bases and J lost 4 bases. Germline CDR1 reads SGHNT; CDR2 reads YYREEE (reference sequence). The CDR3 sequence is CASSLLAGADTQYF. The CDR3 nucleotides are TGTGCCAGCAGCTTACTAGCGGGTGCAGATACGCAGTATTTT.

The chain carries TRBV5-1 and TRBJ2-1; 12 nucleotides match TRBD2. The CDR3 consists of 16 residues. V dropped 2 bases and J dropped 8; count of bases not matched to a gene: 8. Germline CDR1 and CDR2: SGHRS and YFSETQ. The CDR3 bases are TGCGCCAGCAGCTTTTACGCTAGCGGGAGGGGCGATGAGCAGTTCTTC. Translating it yields CASSFYASGRGDEQFF.

The V call is TRBV7-6, the J call TRBJ2-3; maybe TRBD1 (6 bases). V lost 3 bases to trimming and J lost 5 bases, with 12 bases between them. Looked up from germline, CDR1 is SGHVS and CDR2 is FNYEAQ. The CDR3 length is 14 residues. DNA of the CDR3: TGTGCCAGCAGCTTTTGGGGGCAAGGAGATACGCAGTATTTT. As protein: CASSFWGQGDTQYF.

The CDR3 DNA reads as TGCGCCAGCAGCCAAGAGCCCCAGGGGTCTGGCACAGATACGCAGTATTTT. This translates into CASSQEPQGSGTDTQYF. The chain carries TRBV4-1 and TRBJ2-3, with D tentatively TRBD1 (6 bases). The germline V and J ends were trimmed by 0 bases and 1 base, with 14 bases remaining between them. Germline V gene data show CDR1 as MGHRA and CDR2 as YSYEKL. There are 17 residues in the CDR3.

The chain links TRBV19 to TRBJ1-6; D is unclear. Germline V gene sequence: CDR1 LNHDA, CDR2 SQIVND (reference sequence). The CDR3 loop spans 15 amino acids. The V end lost 6 bases, the J end lost 3 bases, and 12 bases lay between the germline ends. CDR3 DNA: TGTGCCAGTAGAGGGCAGTTCGGCTATAATTCACCCCTCCACTTT. This encodes CASRGQFGYNSPLHF.

The V and J genes are TRBV5-1 and TRBJ2-7, with 7 bases matching TRBD1. Losses at the gene ends were 0 bases for V and 2 bases for J; bases not matched to a gene: 5. The germline gives CDR1 SGHRS, CDR2 YFSETQ. There are 15 residues in the CDR3. The CDR3 DNA reads as TGCGCCAGCAGCTTGGCCCAGGGGGTCACCTACGAGCAGTACTTC. It specifies CASSLAQGVTYEQYF.

V and J are TRBV19 and TRBJ1-1, with D possibly being TRBD1 (5 bases). This CDR3 spans 12 amino acids. The V gene lost 7 bases and the J gene lost 6 bases, with 12 bases spanning the gap. Germline CDR1 and CDR2: LNHDA and SQIVND (reference sequence). The CDR3 sequence is CASTTSGAEAFF. In DNA, the CDR3 is TGTGCCAGTACCACGTCGGGGGCTGAAGCTTTCTTT.

The chain links TRBV6-5 to TRBJ1-1; 7 bases align to TRBD1. Trimming removed 5 bases from V and 3 bases from J; junction bases left unmatched: 6. This CDR3 comprises 14 residues. Looked up from germline, CDR1 is MNHEY and CDR2 is SVGAGI. The CDR3 here is CASSIGDRDTEAFF. CDR3 bases: TGTGCCAGCAGTATCGGCGACAGGGACACTGAAGCTTTCTTT.